The TCR beta chain described here comes from a study of chemoradiotherapy in HPV16-positive cancers. Libraries were prepared by immunoSEQ multiplex PCR; TCRdb keeps only in-frame clonotypes and omits some of them. Altogether some 19,000 clones are present, roughly 80% being singletons, with the ten largest covering around 3.6%. The V end lost 2 bases, the J end lost 6 bases, and 4 bases lay between the germline ends. From germline, CDR1 is SGHRS and CDR2 YFSETQ. This CDR3 region has 11 residues. The clonotype comes from a human donor with HPV-associated anogenital cancer. V is TRBV5-1 and J is TRBJ2-3; D gene uncertain. The starting material was blood, obtained from a patient who underwent chemoradiotherapy. The CDR3 sequence is CASSLDDTQYF. The CDR3 nucleotides read TGCGCCAGCAGCTTAGACGATACGCAGTATTTT.